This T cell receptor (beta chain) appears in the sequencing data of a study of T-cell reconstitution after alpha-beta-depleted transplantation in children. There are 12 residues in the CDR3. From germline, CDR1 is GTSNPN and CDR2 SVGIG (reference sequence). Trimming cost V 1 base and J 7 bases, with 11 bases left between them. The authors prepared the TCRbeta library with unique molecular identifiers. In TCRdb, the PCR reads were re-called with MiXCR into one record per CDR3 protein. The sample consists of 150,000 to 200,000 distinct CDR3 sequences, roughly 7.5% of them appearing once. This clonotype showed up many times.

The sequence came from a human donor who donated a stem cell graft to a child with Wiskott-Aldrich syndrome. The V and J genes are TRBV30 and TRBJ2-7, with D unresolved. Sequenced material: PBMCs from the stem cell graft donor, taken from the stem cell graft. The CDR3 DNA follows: TGTGCCTGGAGTGGGGCCACCGTAGAGCAGTACTTC. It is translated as CAWSGATVEQYF.